The source of this TCR beta chain is a study of blood T cell repertoires in COVID-19. On the study more broadly: Specimens from acute and convalescent COVID-19 originated in the United States, Italy and Spain. From T cells, B-cell-depleted T cells, or PBMCs came the material, which was cDNA or gDNA.

TCRdb's copy holds only in-frame clones and misses some; the assay was immunoSEQ multiplex PCR. This table holds 250,000 to 350,000 clones, around 87% found once. Participants, roughly 18 to 90 years old, spanned approximately 25 US areas. Participant-reported clinical history was the basis for cohort assignment. This clone turned up a few times. Germline V CDR1 and CDR2: PRHDT, FYEKMQ (reference sequence). V lost 6 bases to trimming and J lost 3 bases, with 14 bases between them. There are 14 residues in the CDR3. This receptor was obtained from a woman in her twenties or thirties who had recovered from COVID-19. The specimen was PBMCs or T cells enriched from blood (not recorded which). The chain recombines TRBV13 with TRBJ1-1; no reliable D call. The CDR3 coding sequence is TGTGCCAGCAGTCGAGACACGTACTACACTGAAGCTTTCTTT. Protein: CASSRDTYYTEAFF.